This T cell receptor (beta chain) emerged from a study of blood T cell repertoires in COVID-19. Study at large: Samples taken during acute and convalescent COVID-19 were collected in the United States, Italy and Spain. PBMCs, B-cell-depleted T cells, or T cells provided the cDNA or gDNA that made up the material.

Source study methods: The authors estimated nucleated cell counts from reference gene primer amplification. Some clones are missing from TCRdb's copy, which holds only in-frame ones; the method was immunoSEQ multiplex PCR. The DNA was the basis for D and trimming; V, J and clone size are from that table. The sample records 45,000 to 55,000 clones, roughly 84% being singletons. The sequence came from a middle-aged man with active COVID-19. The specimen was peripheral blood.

The CDR3 spells CASRQGYMNTEAFF. CDR3 nucleotide sequence: TGTGCCAGCAGACAGGGTTACATGAACACTGAAGCTTTCTTT. The chain joins TRBV6-5 to TRBJ1-1, with a possible D match to TRBD1 (6 bases). Deletions cut 6 bases from V and 0 bases from J, with 11 bases between. CDR1 is MNHEY, CDR2 SVGAGI, per germline. The CDR3 has 14 amino acids.